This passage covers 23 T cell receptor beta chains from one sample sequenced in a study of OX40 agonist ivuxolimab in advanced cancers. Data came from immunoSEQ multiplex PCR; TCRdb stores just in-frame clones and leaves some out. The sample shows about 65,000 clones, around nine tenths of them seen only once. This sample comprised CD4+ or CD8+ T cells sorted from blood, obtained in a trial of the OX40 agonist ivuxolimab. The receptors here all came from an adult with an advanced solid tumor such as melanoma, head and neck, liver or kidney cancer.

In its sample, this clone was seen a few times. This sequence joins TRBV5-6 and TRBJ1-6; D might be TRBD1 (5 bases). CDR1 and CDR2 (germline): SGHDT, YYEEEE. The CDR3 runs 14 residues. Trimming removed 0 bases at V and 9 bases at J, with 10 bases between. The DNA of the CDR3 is TGTGCCAGCAGCTTGGGGGGCCAGGCTTCACCCCTCCACTTT. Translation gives CASSLGGQASPLHF.

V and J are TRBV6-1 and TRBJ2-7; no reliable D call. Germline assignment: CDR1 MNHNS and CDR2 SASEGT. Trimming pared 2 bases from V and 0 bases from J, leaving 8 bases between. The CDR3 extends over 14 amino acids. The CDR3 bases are TGTGCCAGCAGTGAACGAGACGGCTCCTACGAGCAGTACTTC. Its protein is CASSERDGSYEQYF.

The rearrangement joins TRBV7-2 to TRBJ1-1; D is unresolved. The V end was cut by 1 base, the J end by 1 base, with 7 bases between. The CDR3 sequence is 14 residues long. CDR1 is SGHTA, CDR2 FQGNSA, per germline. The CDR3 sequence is CASSLGVGNTEAFF. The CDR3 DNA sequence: TGTGCCAGCAGCTTAGGGGTAGGGAACACTGAAGCTTTCTTT.

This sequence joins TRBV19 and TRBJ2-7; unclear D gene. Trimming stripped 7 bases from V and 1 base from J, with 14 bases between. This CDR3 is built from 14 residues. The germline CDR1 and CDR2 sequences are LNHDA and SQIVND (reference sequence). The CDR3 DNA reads TGTGCCAGTAATCCCGGGTCGTTATCCTACGAGCAGTACTTC. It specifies CASNPGSLSYEQYF.

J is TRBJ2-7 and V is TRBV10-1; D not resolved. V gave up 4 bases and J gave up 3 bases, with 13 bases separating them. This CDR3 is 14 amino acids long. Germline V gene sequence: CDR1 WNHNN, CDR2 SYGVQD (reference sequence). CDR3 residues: CASSVKGTDYEQYF. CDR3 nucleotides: TGCGCCAGCAGTGTGAAGGGAACGGACTACGAGCAGTACTTC.

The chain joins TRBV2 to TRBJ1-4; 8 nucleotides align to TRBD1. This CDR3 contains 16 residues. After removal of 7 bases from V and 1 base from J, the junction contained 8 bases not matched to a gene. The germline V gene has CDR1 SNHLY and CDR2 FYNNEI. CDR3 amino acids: CASNRDRGETNEKLFF. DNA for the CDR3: TGTGCCAGCAACCGTGACAGGGGCGAAACTAATGAAAAACTGTTTTTT.

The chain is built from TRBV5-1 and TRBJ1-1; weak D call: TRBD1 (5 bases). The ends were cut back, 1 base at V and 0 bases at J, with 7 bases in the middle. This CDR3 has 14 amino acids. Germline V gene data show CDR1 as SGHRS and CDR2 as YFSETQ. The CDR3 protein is CASSLPGVNTEAFF. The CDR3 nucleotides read TGCGCCAGCAGCTTGCCGGGGGTGAACACTGAAGCTTTCTTT.

The CDR3 is CSVKETGSYGYTF. DNA for the CDR3: TGCAGCGTCAAAGAGACGGGGAGCTATGGCTACACCTTC. The V and J genes are TRBV29-1 and TRBJ1-2; no definite D call. Per germline, CDR1 SQVTM and CDR2 ANQGSEA. V was cut by 6 bases and J by 4 bases, with 15 bases left in between. There are 13 residues in the CDR3. The variable domain in full, with the rest retrieved from reference TRBV29-1 and TRBJ1-2, is SAVISQKPSRDICQRGTSLTIQCQVDSQVTMMFWYRQQPGQSLTLIATANQGSEATYESGFVIDKFPISRPNLTFSTLTVSNMSPEDSSIYLCSVKETGSYGYTFGSGTRLTVV.

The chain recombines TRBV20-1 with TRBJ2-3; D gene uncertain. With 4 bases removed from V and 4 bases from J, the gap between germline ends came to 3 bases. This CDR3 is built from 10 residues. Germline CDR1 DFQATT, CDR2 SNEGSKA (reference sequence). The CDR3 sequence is CSATADTQYF. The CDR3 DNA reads TGCAGTGCTACGGCAGATACGCAGTATTTT.

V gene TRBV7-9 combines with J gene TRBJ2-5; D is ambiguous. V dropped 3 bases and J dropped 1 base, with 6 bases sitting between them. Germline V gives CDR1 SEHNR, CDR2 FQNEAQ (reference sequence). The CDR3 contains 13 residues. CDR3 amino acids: CASSLAVQETQYF. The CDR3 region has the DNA TGTGCCAGCAGCTTGGCGGTCCAAGAGACCCAGTACTTC.

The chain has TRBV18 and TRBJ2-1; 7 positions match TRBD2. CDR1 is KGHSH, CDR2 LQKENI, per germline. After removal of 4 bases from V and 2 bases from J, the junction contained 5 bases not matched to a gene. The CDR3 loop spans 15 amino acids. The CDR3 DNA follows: TGTGCCAGCTCACGACGGGGGGAGACCTACAATGAGCAGTTCTTC. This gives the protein CASSRRGETYNEQFF. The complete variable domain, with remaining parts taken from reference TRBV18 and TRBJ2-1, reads NAGVMQNPRHLVRRRGQEARLRCSPMKGHSHVYWYRQLPEEGLKFMVYLQKENIIDESGMPKERFSAEFPKEGPSILRIQQVVRGDSAAYFCASSRRGETYNEQFFGPGTRLTVL.

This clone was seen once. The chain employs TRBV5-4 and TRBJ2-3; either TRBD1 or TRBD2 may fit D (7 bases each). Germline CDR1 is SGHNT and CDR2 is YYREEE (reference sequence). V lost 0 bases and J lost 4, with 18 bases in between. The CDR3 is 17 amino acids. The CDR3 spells CASSLARQGGWADTQYF. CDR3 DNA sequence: TGTGCCAGCAGCTTGGCCCGGCAGGGGGGGTGGGCAGATACGCAGTATTTT. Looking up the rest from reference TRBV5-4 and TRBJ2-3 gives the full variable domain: ETGVTQSPTHLIKTRGQQVTLRCSSQSGHNTVSWYQQALGQGPQFIFQYYREEENGRGNFPPRFSGLQFPNYSSELNVNALELDDSALYLCASSLARQGGWADTQYFGPGTRLTVL.

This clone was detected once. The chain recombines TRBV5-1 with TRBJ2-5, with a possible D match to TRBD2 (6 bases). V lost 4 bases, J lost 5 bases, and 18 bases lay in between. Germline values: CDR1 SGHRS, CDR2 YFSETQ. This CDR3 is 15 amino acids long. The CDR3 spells CASSRGIYAGETQYF. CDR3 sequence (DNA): TGCGCCAGCAGCCGAGGGATCTACGCGGGGGAGACCCAGTACTTC.

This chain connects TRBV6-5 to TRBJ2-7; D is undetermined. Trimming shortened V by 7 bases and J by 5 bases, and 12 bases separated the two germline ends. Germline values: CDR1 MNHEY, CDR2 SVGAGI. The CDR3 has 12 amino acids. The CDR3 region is CASTRDRNEQYF. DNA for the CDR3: TGTGCCAGCACCCGAGACCGGAACGAGCAGTACTTC.

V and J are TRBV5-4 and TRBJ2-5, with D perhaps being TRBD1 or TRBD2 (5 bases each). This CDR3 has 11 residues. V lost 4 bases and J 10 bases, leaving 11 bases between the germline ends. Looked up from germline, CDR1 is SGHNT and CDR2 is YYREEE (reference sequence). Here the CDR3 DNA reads TGTGCCAGCAGCCGGCGAGGGGACCAGTACTTC. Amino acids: CASSRRGDQYF.

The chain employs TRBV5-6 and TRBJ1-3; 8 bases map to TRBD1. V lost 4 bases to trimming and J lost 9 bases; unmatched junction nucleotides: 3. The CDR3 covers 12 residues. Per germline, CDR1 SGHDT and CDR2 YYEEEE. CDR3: CASSHDRGTIYF. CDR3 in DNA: TGTGCCAGCAGCCATGACAGGGGCACCATATATTTT.

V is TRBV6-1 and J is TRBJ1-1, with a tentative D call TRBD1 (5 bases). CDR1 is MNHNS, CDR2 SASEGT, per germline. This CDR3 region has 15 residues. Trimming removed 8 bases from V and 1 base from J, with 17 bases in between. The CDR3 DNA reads TGTGCCAGCTTACCTTCAGGGAGTCGGAACACTGAAGCTTTCTTT. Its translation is CASLPSGSRNTEAFF.

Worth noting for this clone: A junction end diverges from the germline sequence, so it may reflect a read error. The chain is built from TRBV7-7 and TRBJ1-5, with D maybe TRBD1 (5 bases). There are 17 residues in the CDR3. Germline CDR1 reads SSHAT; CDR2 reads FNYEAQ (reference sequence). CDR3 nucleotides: TGTGCTAGCAGCTTAGAATGGGAGGGGTGGGCCGATCAGCCCCAGCATTTT. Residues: CASSLEWEGWADQPQHF.

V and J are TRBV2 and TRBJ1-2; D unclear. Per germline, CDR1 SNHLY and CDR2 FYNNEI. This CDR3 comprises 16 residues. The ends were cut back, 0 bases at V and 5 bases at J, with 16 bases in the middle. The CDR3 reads CASSEALGGLEYGYTF. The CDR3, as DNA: TGTGCCAGCAGTGAAGCGCTCGGAGGGCTGGAGTATGGCTACACCTTC.

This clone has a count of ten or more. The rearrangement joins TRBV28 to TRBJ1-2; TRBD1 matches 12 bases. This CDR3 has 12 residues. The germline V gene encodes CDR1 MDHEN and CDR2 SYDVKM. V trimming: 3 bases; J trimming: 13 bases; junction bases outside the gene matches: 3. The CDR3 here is CASSLGQGAVTF. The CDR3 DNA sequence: TGTGCCAGCAGTTTGGGACAGGGGGCAGTCACCTTC.

In DNA form, the CDR3 reads TGTGCCAGCAGCCCAAGTGGCAGTAATAATTCACCCCTCCACTTT. Its translation is CASSPSGSNNSPLHF. The chain couples TRBV7-2 to TRBJ1-6; D is unresolved. Deletions cut 5 bases from V and 5 bases from J, with 13 bases between. This CDR3 comprises 15 residues. CDR1 is SGHTA and CDR2 is FQGNSA in the germline V gene. The full variable domain, completed using reference TRBV7-2 and TRBJ1-6, is GAGVSQSPSNKVTEKGKDVELRCDPISGHTALYWYRQSLGQGLEFLIYFQGNSAPDKSGLPSDRFSAERTGGSVSTLTIQRTQQEDSAVYLCASSPSGSNNSPLHFGNGTRLTVT.

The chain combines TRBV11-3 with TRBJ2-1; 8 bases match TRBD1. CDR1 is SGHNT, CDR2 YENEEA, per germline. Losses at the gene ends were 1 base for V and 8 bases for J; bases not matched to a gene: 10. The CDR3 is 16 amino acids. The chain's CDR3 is CASSLVTGALSYEQFF. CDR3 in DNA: TGTGCCAGCAGCTTAGTGACAGGGGCTCTTAGCTATGAGCAGTTCTTC.

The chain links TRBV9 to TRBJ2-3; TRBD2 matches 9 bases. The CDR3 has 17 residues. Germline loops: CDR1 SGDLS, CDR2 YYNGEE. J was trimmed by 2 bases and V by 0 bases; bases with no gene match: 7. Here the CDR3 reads CASSVVASGDLTDTQYF. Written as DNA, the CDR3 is TGTGCCAGCAGCGTAGTGGCTAGCGGGGACCTCACAGATACGCAGTATTTT.